This TCR beta chain emerged from a study of response to subunit inactivated influenza vaccine. Study-level findings and limits: Only a handful of new T cells, the authors suggested, are recruited with each seasonal influenza vaccination.

The CDR3 has 14 amino acids. V was shortened by 5 bases and J by 2 bases, with 9 bases between the two germline ends. TCRdb re-called the RT-PCR reads through MiXCR, storing one row per CDR3 protein. The table lists around 790,000 distinct CDR3 sequences, 21% of them singletons. Regarding this clonotype: Its target is unknown.

Material: PBMCs from blood, obtained roughly 5 days after vaccination. This sequence originates from a man aged 50 to 59 who received an inactivated influenza vaccine. The chain recombines TRBV12-3 or TRBV12-4 with TRBJ1-4, with TRBD1 as a possible D gene (6 bases). DNA for the CDR3: TGTGCCAGCAGTGGGGGGGGCACTAATGAAAAACTGTTTTTT. Residues: CASSGGGTNEKLFF.